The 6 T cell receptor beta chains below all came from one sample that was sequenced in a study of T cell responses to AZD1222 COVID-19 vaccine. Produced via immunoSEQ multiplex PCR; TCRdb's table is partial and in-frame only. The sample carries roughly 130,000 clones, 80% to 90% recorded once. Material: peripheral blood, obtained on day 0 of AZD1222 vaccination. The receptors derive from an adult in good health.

The CDR3 is CASSAAGTGSNEQYF. The CDR3 DNA follows: TGTGCCAGCAGCGCTGCCGGGACAGGGTCCAACGAGCAGTACTTC. The V call is TRBV9, the J call TRBJ2-7; 9 nucleotides agree with TRBD1. Per the germline V gene, CDR1 is SGDLS and CDR2 is YYNGEE. The V gene end was trimmed by 3 bases and the J gene end by 5 bases; junction bases not matched to a gene: 9. This CDR3 comprises 15 residues.

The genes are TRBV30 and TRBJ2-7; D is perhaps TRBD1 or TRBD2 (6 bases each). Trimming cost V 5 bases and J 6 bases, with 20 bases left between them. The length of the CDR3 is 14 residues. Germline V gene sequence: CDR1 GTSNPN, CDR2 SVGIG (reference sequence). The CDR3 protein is CAWGRDTRWGEQYF. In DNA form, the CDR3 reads TGTGCCTGGGGGCGGGACACCCGGTGGGGCGAGCAGTACTTC.

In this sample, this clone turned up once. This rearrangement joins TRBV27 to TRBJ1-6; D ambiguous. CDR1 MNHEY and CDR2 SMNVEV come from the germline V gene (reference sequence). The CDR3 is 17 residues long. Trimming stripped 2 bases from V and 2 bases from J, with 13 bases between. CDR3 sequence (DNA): TGTGCCAGCAGTTTAGCCCAAGGGAGCCCCTATAATTCACCCCTCCACTTT. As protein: CASSLAQGSPYNSPLHF.

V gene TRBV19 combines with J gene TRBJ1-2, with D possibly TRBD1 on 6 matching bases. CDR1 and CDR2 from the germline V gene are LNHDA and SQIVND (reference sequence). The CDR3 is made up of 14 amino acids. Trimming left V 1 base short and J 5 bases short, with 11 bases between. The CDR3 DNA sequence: TGTGCCAGTAGTATAGCAGCCAGGGGATATGGCTACACCTTC. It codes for CASSIAARGYGYTF.

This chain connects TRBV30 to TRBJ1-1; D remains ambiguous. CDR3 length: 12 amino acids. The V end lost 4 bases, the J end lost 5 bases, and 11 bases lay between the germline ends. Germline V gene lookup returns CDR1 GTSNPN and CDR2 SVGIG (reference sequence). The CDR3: CAWKSSNTEAFF. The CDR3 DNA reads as TGTGCCTGGAAATCATCGAATACTGAAGCTTTCTTT.

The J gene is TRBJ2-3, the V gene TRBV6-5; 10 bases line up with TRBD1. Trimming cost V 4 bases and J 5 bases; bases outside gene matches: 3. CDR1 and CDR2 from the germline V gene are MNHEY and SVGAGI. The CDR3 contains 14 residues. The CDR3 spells CASSSGTGVDTQYF. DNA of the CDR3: TGTGCCAGCAGTTCCGGGACAGGGGTAGATACGCAGTATTTT.